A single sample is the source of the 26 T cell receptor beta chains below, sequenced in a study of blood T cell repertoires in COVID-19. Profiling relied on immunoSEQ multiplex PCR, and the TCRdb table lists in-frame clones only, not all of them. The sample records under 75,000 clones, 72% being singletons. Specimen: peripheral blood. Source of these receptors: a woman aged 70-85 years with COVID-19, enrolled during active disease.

This chain's CDR3 is CASSLALGGASDTQYF. For the CDR3, the DNA is TGCGCCAGCAGCTTGGCCCTCGGGGGGGCGTCAGATACGCAGTATTTT. The chain combines TRBV5-1 with TRBJ2-3; 8 nucleotides agree with TRBD2. CDR3 size: 16 residues. Trimming took 0 bases from V and 4 from J; bases not matched to a gene: 7. The germline gives CDR1 SGHRS, CDR2 YFSETQ.

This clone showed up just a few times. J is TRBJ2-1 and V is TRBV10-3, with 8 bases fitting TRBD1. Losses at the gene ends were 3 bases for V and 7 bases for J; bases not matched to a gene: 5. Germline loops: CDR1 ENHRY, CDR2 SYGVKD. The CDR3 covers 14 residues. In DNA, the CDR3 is TGTGCCATCAGTGACAGGACAGGGTCGAATGAGCAGTTCTTC. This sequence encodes CAISDRTGSNEQFF.

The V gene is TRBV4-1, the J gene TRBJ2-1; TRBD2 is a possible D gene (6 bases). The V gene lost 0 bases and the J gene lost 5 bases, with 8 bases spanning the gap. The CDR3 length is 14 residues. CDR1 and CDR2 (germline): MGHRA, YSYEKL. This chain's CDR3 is CASSQDRGNNEQFF. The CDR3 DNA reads TGCGCCAGCAGCCAAGATCGGGGGAACAATGAGCAGTTCTTC.

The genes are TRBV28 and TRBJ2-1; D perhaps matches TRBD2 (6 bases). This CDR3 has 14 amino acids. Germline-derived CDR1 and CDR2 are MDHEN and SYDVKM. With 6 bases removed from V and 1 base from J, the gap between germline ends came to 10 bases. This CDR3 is CASRGSGSYNEQFF. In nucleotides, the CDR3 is TGTGCCAGCAGGGGCAGCGGGTCCTACAATGAGCAGTTCTTC.

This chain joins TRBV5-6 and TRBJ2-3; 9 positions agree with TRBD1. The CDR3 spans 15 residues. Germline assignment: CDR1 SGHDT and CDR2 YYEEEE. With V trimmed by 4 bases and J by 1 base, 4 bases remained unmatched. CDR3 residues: CASSLQGAGTDTQYF. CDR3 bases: TGTGCCAGCAGCCTACAGGGGGCCGGCACAGATACGCAGTATTTT.

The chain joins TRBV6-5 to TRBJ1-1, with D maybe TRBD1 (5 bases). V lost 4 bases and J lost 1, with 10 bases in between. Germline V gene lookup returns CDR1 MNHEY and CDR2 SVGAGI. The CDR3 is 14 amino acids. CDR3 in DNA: TGTGCCAGCAGTTCCCTCGGGGGGAACACTGAAGCTTTCTTT. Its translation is CASSSLGGNTEAFF.

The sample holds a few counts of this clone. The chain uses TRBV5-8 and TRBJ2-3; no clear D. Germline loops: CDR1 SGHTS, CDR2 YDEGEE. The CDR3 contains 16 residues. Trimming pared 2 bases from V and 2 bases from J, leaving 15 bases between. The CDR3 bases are TGTGCCAGCAGCTTTAGGAATAGCCGTTTCACAGATACGCAGTATTTT. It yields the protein CASSFRNSRFTDTQYF. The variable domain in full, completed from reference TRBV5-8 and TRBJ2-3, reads EAGVTQSPTHLIKTRGQQATLRCSPISGHTSVYWYQQALGLGLQFLLWYDEGEERNRGNFPPRFSGRQFPNYSSELNVNALELEDSALYLCASSFRNSRFTDTQYFGPGTRLTVL.

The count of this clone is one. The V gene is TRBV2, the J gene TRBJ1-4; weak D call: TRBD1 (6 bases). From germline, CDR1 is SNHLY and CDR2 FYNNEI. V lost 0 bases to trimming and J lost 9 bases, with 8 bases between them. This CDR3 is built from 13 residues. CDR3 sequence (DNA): TGTGCCAGCAGTGAAGCCGGGGGGCAAAAACTGTTTTTT. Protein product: CASSEAGGQKLFF.

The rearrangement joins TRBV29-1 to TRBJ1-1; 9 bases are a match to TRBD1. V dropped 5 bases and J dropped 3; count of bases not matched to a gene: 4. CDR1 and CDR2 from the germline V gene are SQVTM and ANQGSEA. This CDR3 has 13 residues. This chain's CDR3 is CSVQRQGDTEAFF. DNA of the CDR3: TGCAGCGTTCAAAGACAGGGGGACACTGAAGCTTTCTTT.

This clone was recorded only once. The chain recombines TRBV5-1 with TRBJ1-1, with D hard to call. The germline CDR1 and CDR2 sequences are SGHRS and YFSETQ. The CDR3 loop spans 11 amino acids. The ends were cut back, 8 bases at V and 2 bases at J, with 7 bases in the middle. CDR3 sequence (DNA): TGCGCCAGTCATTCCAACACTGAAGCTTTCTTT. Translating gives CASHSNTEAFF.

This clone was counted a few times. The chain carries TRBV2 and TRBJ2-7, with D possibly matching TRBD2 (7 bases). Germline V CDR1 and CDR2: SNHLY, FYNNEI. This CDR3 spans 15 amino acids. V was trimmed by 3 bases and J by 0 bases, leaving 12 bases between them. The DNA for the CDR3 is TGTGCCAGCAGTGAGGGGAGGGGGAGCTCCTACGAGCAGTACTTC. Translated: CASSEGRGSSYEQYF.

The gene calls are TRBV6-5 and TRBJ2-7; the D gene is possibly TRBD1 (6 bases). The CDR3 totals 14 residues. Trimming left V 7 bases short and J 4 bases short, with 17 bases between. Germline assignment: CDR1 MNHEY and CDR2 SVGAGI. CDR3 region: CASTPGVRSYEQYF. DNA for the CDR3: TGTGCCAGCACCCCAGGGGTACGAAGTTACGAGCAGTACTTC.

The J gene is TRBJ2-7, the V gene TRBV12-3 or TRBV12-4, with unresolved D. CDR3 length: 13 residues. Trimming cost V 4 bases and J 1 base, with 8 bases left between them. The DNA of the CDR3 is TGTGCCAGCAGTTATCAGTCATCCTACGAGCAGTACTTC. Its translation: CASSYQSSYEQYF.

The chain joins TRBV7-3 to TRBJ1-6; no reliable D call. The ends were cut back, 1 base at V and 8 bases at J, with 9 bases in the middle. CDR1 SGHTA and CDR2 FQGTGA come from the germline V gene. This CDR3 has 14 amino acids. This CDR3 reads CASSLNSLDSPLHF. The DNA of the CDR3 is TGTGCCAGCAGCTTAAACAGCCTTGATTCACCCCTCCACTTT.

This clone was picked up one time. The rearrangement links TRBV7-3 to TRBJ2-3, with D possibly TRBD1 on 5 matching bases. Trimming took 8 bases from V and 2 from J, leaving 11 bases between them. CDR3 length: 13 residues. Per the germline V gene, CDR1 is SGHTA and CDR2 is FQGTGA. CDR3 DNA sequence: TGTGCCAGCTGGGGCCACCTCACAGATACGCAGTATTTT. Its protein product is CASWGHLTDTQYF.

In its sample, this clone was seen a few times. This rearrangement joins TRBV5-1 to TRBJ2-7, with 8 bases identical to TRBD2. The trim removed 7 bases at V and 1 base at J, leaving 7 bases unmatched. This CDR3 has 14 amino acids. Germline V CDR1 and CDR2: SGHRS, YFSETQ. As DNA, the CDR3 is TGCGCCAGCCGTTCGGGGGGGCGATCCTACGAGCAGTACTTC. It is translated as CASRSGGRSYEQYF.

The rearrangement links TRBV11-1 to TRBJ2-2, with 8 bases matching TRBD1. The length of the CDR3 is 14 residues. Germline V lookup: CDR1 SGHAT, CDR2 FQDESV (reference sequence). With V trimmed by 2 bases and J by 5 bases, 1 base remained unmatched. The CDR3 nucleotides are TGTGCCAGCAGCTTATACAGGGGGACCGGGGAGCTGTTTTTT. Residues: CASSLYRGTGELFF.

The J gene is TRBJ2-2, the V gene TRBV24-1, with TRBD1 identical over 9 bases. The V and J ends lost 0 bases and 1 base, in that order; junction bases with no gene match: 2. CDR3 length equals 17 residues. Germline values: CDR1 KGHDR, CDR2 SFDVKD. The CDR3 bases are TGTGCCACCAGTGATTTGGGGGGACAGGGGAACACCGGGGAGCTGTTTTTT. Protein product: CATSDLGGQGNTGELFF.

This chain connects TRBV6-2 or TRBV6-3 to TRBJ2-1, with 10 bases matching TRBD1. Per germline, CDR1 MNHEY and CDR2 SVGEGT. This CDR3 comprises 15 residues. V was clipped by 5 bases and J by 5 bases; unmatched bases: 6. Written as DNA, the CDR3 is TGTGCCAGCAGTCCCGGGACAGGGGCAAACAATGAGCAGTTCTTC. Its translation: CASSPGTGANNEQFF.

The CDR3 here is CASSMEQGMWNSPLHF. In DNA form, the CDR3 reads TGTGCCAGTAGTATGGAACAGGGAATGTGGAATTCACCCCTCCACTTT. The rearrangement links TRBV19 to TRBJ1-6; D perhaps matches TRBD1 (6 bases). The CDR3 has 16 amino acids. With 3 bases removed from V and 7 bases from J, the gap between germline ends came to 16 bases. The germline V gene encodes CDR1 LNHDA and CDR2 SQIVND (reference sequence).

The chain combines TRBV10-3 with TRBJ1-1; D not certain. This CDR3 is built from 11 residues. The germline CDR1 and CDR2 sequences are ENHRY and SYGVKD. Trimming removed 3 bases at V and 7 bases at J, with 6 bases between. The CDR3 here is CAISDRVEAFF. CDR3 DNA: TGTGCCATCAGTGACCGGGTTGAAGCTTTCTTT.

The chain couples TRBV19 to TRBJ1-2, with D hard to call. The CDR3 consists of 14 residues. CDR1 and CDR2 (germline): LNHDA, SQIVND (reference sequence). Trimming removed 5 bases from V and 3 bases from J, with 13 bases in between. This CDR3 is CASSYSHRDYGYTF. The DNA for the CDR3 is TGTGCCAGTAGTTACTCGCATCGGGACTATGGCTACACCTTC.

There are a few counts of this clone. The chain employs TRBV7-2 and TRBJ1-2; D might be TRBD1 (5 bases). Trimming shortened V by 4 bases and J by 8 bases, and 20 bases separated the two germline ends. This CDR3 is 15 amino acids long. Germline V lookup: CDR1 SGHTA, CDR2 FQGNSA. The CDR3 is CASSSALTGLGGYTF. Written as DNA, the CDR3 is TGTGCCAGCAGCTCCGCCCTCACAGGTCTCGGGGGCTACACCTTC.

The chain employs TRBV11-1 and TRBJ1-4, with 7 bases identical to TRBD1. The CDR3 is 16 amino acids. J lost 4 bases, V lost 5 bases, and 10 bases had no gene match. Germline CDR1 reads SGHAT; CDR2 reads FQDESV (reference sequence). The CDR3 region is CASSEYRGVLNEKLFF. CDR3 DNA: TGTGCCAGCAGCGAATACAGGGGCGTCCTTAATGAAAAACTGTTTTTT.

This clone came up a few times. The CDR3 reads CASSPERQTEAFF. The CDR3 DNA reads as TGTGCCAGCTCACCCGAGAGGCAAACTGAAGCTTTCTTT. V is TRBV18 and J is TRBJ1-1; unclear D gene. The germline V and J ends were trimmed by 3 bases and 5 bases, with 10 bases remaining between them. From germline, CDR1 is KGHSH and CDR2 LQKENI. CDR3 length: 13 residues.

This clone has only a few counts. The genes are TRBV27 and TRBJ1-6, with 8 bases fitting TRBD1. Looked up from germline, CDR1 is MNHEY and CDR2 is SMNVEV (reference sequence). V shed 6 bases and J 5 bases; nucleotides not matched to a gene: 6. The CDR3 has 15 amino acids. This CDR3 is CASSTGTGNNSPLHF. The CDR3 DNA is TGTGCCAGCAGCACCGGGACAGGCAATAATTCACCCCTCCACTTT.